This T cell receptor (beta chain) was observed in a study of identifying expanded T cells in peripheral blood. Regarding the study as a whole: Over two and four weeks, about 16 and 19 clones changed, versus roughly 1.2 between replicates.

A word on this clone: The antigen remains unidentified.

The table came from immunoSEQ multiplex PCR; TCRdb's copy has only in-frame clones and leaves some out. The sample lists about 110,000 clones; roughly nine tenths were seen once. Germline V gene data show CDR1 as SNHLY and CDR2 as FYNNEI. The CDR3 loop spans 13 amino acids. Collection occurred without any documented infections or immune events in donors. The receptor comes from a person aged 18 to 75 in good health. Specimen: blood. This rearrangement joins TRBV2 to TRBJ2-5; 7 nucleotides line up with TRBD1. DNA for the CDR3: TGTGCTATTTCAGGACAGGTACAAGAGACCCAGTACTTC. It yields the protein CAISGQVQETQYF.